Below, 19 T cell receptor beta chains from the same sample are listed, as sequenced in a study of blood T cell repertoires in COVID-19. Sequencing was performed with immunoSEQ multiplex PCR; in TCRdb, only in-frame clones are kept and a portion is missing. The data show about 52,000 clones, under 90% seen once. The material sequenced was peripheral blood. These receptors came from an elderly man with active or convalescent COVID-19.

Here the CDR3 DNA reads TGCAGCGTCCGAGGGCGGAACCTTTACGAGCAGTACTTC. Encoded protein: CSVRGRNLYEQYF. The V and J genes are TRBV29-1 and TRBJ2-7, with a possible D match to TRBD2 (5 bases). With 6 bases removed from V and 4 bases from J, the gap between germline ends came to 16 bases. The CDR3 totals 13 residues. Germline V CDR1 and CDR2: SQVTM, ANQGSEA.

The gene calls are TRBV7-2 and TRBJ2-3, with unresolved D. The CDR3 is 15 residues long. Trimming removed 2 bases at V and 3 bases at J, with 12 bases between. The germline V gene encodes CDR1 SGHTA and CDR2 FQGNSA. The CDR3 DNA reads TGTGCCAGCAGCTTACTGAGTTCCGAGACAGATACGCAGTATTTT. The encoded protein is CASSLLSSETDTQYF.

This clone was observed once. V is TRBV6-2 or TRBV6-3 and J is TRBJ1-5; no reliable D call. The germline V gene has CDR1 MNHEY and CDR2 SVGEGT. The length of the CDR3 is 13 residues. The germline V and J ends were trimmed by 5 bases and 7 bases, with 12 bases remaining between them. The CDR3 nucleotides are TGTGCCAGCAGTCCGGTGGTCGGGCAGCCCCAGCATTTT. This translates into CASSPVVGQPQHF.

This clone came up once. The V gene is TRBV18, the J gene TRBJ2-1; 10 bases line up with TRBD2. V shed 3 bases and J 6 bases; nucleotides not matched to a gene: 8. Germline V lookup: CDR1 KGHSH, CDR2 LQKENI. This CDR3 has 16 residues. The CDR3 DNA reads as TGTGCCAGCTCACCCCTAAGCGGGAGGGCCGTCAATGAGCAGTTCTTC. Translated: CASSPLSGRAVNEQFF.

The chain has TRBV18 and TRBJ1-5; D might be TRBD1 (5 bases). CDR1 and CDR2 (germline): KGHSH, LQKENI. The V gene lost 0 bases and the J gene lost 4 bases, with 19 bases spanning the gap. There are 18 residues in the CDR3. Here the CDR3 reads CASSPPPAGAGINQPQHF. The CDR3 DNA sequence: TGTGCCAGCTCACCACCCCCGGCTGGGGCTGGGATTAATCAGCCCCAGCATTTT.

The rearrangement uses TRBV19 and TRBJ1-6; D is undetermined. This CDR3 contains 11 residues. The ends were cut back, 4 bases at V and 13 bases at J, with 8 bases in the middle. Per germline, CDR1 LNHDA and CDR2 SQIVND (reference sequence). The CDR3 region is CASSSPGPLHF. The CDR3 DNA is TGTGCCAGTAGTAGTCCGGGGCCCCTCCACTTT.

CDR3 residues: CAIIAGTSTDTQYF. CDR3 in DNA: TGTGCCATCATAGCCGGGACTAGCACAGATACGCAGTATTTT. This chain joins TRBV10-3 and TRBJ2-3, with D possibly matching TRBD2 (6 bases). The V end lost 7 bases, the J end lost 0 bases, and 11 bases lay between the germline ends. The CDR3 extends over 14 amino acids. The germline gives CDR1 ENHRY, CDR2 SYGVKD.

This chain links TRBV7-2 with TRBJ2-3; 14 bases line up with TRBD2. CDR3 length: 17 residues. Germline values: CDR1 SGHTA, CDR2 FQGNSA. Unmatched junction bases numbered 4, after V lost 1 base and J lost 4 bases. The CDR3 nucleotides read TGTGCCAGCAGCTTAGGGACTAGCGGGGGGCCCCCAGATACGCAGTATTTT. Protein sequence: CASSLGTSGGPPDTQYF.

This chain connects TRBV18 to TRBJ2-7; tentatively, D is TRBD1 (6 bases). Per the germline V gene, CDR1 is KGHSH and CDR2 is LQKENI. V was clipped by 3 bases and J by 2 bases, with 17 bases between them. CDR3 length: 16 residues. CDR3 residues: CASSPDRQDITYEQYF. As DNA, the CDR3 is TGTGCCAGCTCACCGGACCGACAGGACATAACCTACGAGCAGTACTTC.

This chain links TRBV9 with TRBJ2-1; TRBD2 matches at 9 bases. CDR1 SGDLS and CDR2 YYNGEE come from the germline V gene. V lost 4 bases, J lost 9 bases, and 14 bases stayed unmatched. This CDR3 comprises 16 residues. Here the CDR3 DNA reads TGTGCCAGCAGCCCCAGAGGGGCGGGGGGGCCGACTGAGCAGTTCTTC. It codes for CASSPRGAGGPTEQFF.

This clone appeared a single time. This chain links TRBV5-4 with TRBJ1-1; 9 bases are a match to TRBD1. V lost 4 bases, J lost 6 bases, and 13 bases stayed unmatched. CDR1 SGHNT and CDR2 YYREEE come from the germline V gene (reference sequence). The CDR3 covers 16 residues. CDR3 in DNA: TGTGCCAGCAGCCGAATACAGGGGGCTCGTGTAGCTGAAGCTTTCTTT. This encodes CASSRIQGARVAEAFF.

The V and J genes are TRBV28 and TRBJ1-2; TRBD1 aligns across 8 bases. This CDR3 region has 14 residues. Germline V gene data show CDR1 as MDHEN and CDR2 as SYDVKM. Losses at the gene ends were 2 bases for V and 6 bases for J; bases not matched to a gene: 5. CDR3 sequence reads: CASSLSRGPDGYTF. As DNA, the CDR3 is TGTGCCAGCAGTTTAAGCAGGGGGCCAGATGGCTACACCTTC.

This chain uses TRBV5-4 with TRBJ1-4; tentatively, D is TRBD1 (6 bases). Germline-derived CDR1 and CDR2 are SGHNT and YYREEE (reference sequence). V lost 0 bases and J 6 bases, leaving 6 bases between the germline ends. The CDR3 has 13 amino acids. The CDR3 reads CASSLAGDEKLFF. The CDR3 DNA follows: TGTGCCAGCAGCTTGGCAGGGGATGAAAAACTGTTTTTT.

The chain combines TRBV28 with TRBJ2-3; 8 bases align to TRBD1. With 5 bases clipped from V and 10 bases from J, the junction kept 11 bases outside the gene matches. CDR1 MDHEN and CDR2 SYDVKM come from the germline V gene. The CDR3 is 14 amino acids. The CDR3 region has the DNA TGTGCCAGCAGTAATCAGGGGGCGCGATCGGCGCAGTATTTT. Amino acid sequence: CASSNQGARSAQYF.

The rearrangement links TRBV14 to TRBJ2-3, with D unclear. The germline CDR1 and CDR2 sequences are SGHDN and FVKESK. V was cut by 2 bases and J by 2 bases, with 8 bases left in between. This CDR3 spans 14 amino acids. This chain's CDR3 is CASSQYLNTDTQYF. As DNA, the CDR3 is TGTGCCAGCAGCCAATACTTGAACACAGATACGCAGTATTTT.

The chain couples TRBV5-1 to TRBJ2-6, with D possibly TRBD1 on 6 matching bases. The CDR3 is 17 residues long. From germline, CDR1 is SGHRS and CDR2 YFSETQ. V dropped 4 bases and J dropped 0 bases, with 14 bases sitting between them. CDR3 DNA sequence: TGCGCCAGCAGCCACTTATCACAGGGCTCTGGGGCCAACGTCCTGACTTTC. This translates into CASSHLSQGSGANVLTF.

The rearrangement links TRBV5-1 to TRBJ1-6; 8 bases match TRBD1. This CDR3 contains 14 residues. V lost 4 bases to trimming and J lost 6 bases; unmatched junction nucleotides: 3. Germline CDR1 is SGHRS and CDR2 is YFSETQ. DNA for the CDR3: TGCGCCAGCAGCGTACAGGGGGTTAATTCACCCCTCCACTTT. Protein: CASSVQGVNSPLHF.

CDR3 protein: CASSPRVGTGELFF. In DNA form, the CDR3 reads TGTGCCAGTAGTCCCCGGGTGGGCACCGGGGAGCTGTTTTTT. The chain couples TRBV19 to TRBJ2-2; D is uncertain. Per the germline V gene, CDR1 is LNHDA and CDR2 is SQIVND (reference sequence). This CDR3 contains 14 residues. Trimming took 5 bases from V and 4 from J, leaving 11 bases between them.

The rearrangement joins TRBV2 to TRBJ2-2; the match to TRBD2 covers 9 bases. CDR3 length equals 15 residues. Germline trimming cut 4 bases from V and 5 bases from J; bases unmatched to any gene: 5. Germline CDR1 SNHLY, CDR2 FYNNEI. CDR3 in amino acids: CASSGLAGTTGELFF. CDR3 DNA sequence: TGTGCCAGCAGTGGGCTAGCGGGAACGACCGGGGAGCTGTTTTTT.